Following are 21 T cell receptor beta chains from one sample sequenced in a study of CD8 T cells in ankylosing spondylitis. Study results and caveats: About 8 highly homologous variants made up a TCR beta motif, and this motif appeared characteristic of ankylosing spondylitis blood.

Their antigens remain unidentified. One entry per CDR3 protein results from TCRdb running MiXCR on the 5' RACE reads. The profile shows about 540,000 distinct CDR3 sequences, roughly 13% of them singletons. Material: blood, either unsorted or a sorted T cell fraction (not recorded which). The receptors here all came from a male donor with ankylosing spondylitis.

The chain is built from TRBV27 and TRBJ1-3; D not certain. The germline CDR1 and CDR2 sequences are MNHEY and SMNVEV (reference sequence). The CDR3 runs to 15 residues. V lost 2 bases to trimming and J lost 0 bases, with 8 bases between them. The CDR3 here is CASSLSGRSGNTIYF. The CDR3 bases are TGTGCCAGCAGTTTAAGCGGACGCTCTGGAAACACCATATATTTT.

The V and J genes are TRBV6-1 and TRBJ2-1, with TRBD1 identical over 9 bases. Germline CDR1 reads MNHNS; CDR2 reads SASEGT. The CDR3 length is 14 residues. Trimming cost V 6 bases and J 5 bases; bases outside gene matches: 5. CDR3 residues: CASRQGALDNEQFF. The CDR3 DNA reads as TGTGCCAGCAGACAGGGGGCGCTGGACAATGAGCAGTTCTTC.

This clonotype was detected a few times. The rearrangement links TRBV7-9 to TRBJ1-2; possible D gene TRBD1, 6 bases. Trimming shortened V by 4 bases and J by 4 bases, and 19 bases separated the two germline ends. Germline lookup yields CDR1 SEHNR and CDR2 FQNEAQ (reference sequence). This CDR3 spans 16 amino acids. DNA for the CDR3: TGTGCCAGCAGCTCCCCCCCCCTACAGGGTACCTATGGCTACACCTTC. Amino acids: CASSSPPLQGTYGYTF.

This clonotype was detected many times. CDR3 sequence: CASIQGAAHGAQYF. The CDR3 DNA follows: TGTGCCAGCATACAGGGGGCAGCGCACGGGGCTCAGTACTTC. The chain couples TRBV12-3 or TRBV12-4 to TRBJ2-4; 9 positions match TRBD1. The V segment lost 7 bases and the J segment 12 bases; nucleotides outside the gene matches: 13. The CDR3 consists of 14 residues.

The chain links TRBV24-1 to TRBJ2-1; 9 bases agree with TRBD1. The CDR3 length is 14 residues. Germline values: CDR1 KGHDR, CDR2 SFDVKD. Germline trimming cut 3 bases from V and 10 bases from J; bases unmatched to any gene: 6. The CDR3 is CATSDGTGLEEQFF. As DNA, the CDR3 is TGTGCCACCAGTGATGGGACAGGGTTAGAGGAGCAGTTCTTC.

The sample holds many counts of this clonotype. The CDR3 protein is CASSHRLAGGYNEQFF. The CDR3 coding sequence is TGCGCCAGCAGCCACAGGTTAGCGGGAGGGTACAATGAGCAGTTCTTC. V and J are TRBV4-1 and TRBJ2-1; 11 bases agree with TRBD2. This CDR3 spans 16 amino acids. Germline V lookup: CDR1 MGHRA, CDR2 YSYEKL. With 3 bases clipped from V and 4 bases from J, the junction kept 5 bases outside the gene matches.

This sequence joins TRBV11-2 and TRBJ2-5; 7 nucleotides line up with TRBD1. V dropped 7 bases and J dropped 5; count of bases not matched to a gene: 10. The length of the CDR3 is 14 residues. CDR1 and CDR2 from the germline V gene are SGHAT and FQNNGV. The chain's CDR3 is CASTPHSRGETQYF. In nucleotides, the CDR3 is TGTGCCAGCACCCCGCACTCCAGGGGGGAGACCCAGTACTTC.

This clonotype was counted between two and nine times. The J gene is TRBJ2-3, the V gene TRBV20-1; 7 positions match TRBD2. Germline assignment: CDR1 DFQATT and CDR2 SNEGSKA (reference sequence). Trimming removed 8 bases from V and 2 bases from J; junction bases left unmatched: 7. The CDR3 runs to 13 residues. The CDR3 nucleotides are TGCAGTCCAGTTGAGCGGGACACAGATACGCAGTATTTT. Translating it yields CSPVERDTDTQYF.

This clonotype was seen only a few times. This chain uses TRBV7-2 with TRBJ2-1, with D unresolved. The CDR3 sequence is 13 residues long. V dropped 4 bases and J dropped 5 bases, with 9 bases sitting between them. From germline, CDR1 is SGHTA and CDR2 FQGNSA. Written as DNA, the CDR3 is TGTGCCAGCAGCTCCTGGGTCGACAATGAGCAGTTCTTC. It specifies CASSSWVDNEQFF. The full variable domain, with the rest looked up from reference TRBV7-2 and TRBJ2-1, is GAGVSQSPSNKVTEKGKDVELRCDPISGHTALYWYRQSLGQGLEFLIYFQGNSAPDKSGLPSDRFSAERTGGSVSTLTIQRTQQEDSAVYLCASSSWVDNEQFFGPGTRLTVL.

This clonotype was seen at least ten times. The CDR3: CASSYGRASGIYEQYV. As DNA, the CDR3 is TGTGCCAGCAGTTACGGGAGAGCTAGCGGGATCTACGAGCAGTACGTC. The rearrangement uses TRBV6-2 or TRBV6-3 and TRBJ2-7; 9 bases are shared with TRBD2. The J segment lost 3 bases and the V segment lost 2 bases, leaving 8 bases of the junction unmatched. Germline CDR1 is MNHEY and CDR2 is SVGEGT. The CDR3 covers 16 residues.

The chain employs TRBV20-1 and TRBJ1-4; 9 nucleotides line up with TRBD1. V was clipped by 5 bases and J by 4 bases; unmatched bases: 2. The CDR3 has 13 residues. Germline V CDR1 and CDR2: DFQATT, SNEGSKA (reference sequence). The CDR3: CSAEDRGNEKLFF. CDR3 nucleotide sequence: TGCAGTGCTGAGGACAGGGGTAATGAAAAACTGTTTTTT.

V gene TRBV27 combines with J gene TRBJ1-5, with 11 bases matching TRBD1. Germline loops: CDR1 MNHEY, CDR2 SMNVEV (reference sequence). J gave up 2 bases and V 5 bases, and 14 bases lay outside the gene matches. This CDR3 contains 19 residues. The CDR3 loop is CASSRSLGQGALGNQPQHF. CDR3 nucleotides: TGTGCCAGCAGTCGCTCCCTCGGACAGGGGGCGTTGGGCAATCAGCCCCAGCATTTT.

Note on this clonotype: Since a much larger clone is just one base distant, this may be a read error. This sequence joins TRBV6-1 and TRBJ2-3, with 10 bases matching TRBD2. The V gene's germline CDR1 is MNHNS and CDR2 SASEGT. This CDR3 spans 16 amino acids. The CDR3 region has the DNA TGTGCCAGCAGTGTCGGTAGGACTAGCGGATGGGATATGCAGTATTTT. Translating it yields CASSVGRTSGWDMQYF.

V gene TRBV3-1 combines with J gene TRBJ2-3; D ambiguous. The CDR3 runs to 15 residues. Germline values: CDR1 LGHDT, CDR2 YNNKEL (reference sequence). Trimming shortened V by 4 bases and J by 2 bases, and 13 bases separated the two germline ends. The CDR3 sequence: CASSLRPGPTDTQYF. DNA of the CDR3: TGTGCCAGCAGCCTCAGGCCGGGCCCCACAGATACGCAGTATTTT.

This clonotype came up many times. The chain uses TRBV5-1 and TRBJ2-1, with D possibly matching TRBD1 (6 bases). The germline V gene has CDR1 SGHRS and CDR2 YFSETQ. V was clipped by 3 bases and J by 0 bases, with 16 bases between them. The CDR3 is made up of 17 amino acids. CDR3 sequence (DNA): TGCGCCAGCAGCTCCTTAGGGAACAGGGCCTCCTACAATGAGCAGTTCTTC. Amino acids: CASSSLGNRASYNEQFF.

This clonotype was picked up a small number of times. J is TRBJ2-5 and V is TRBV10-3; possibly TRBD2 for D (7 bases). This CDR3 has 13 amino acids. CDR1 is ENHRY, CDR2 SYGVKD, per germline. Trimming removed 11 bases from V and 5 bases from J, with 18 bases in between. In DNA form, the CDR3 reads TGTGCCTCAGACGGAGGGGGAGGGGAGACCCAGTACTTC. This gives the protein CASDGGGGETQYF.

The CDR3 DNA reads as TGCAGTGCTAGAAAACCCGGGACAGCTCTCTATGGCTACACCTTC. As protein: CSARKPGTALYGYTF. This chain uses TRBV20-1 with TRBJ1-2; TRBD1 agrees at 7 bases. Germline loops: CDR1 DFQATT, CDR2 SNEGSKA (reference sequence). The ends lost 2 bases at V and 4 bases at J; junction bases unmatched: 10. This CDR3 region has 15 residues.

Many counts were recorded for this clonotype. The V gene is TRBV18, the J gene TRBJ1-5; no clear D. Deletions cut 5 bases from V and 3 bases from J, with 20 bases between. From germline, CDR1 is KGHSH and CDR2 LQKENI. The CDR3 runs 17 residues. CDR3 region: CASSAGETVSFNQPQHF. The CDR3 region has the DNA TGTGCCAGCTCAGCCGGAGAGACCGTCTCGTTCAATCAGCCCCAGCATTTT.

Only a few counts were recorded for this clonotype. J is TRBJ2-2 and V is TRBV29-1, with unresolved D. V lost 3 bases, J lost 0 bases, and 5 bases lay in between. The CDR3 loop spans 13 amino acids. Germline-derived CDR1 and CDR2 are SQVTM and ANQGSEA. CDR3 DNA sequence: TGCAGCGTTGACCTAGCGAACACCGGGGAGCTGTTTTTT. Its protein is CSVDLANTGELFF.

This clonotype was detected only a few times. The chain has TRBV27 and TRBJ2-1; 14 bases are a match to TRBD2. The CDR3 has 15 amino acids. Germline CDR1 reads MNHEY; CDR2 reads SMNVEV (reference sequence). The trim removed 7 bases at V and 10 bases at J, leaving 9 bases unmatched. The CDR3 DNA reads TGTGCCAGCAACCCCGGGACTAGCGGGAGTTGGGAGCAGTTCTTC. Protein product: CASNPGTSGSWEQFF.

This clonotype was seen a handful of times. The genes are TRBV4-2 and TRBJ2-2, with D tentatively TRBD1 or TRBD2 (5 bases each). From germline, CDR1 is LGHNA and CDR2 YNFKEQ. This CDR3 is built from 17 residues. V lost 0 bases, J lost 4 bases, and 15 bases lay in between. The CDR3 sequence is CASSQDAGTRATGELFF. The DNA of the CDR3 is TGTGCCAGCAGCCAAGACGCCGGGACCCGGGCCACCGGGGAGCTGTTTTTT.